The 9 T cell receptor beta chains below were found in one sample sequenced in a study of PD-1 blockade in classical Hodgkin lymphoma. Patients all relapsed after autologous stem cell transplantation, and there was variation in brentuximab vedotin exposure. Starting with thawed PBMCs, CD4+ T cells were purified by magnetic negative selection. The protocol was immunoSEQ multiplex PCR, while the TCRdb copy is restricted to in-frame clones and leaves out a portion. The data show approximately 25,000 clones, over 80% seen once. Sequences were derived from CD4+ T cells from blood, sampled at baseline. All receptors derive from a human donor with classical Hodgkin lymphoma.

Points on this clone: A junction end diverges from the germline sequence, so it may reflect a read error. The CDR3 here is CASSLSAGPPSF. DNA for the CDR3: TGTGCCAGCAGCTTATCAGCGGGGCCGCCAAGCTTC. The gene calls are TRBV7-3 and TRBJ1-2; TRBD1 might be the D (5 bases). Germline V gene sequence: CDR1 SGHTA, CDR2 FQGTGA. CDR3 length: 12 amino acids.

The genes are TRBV25-1 and TRBJ1-3; possible D gene TRBD1, 5 bases. CDR1 is MGHDK, CDR2 SYGVNS, per germline. This CDR3 has 14 amino acids. The germline V and J ends were trimmed by 3 bases and 15 bases, with 21 bases remaining between them. Here the CDR3 reads CASSDVGGVDTEYF. CDR3 nucleotides: TGTGCCAGCAGTGATGTGGGGGGAGTTGATACCGAATATTTT.

The chain uses TRBV19 and TRBJ1-4, with 9 positions matching TRBD1. Germline CDR1 LNHDA, CDR2 SQIVND (reference sequence). This CDR3 contains 14 residues. V trimming: 3 bases; J trimming: 5 bases; junction bases outside the gene matches: 1. This CDR3 is CASSMGTGNEKLFF. The CDR3 DNA reads TGTGCCAGTAGTATGGGGACAGGGAATGAAAAACTGTTTTTT.

The gene calls are TRBV19 and TRBJ2-5; D unresolved. Trimming took off 7 bases at V and 7 bases at J, with 16 bases between the two ends. CDR3 length: 13 residues. Germline V gene sequence: CDR1 LNHDA, CDR2 SQIVND (reference sequence). CDR3 amino acids: CASTAVHMGTQYF. The DNA for the CDR3 is TGTGCCAGTACCGCTGTACACATGGGGACCCAGTACTTC. Combining the CDR3 with reference TRBV19 and TRBJ2-5 gives the whole variable domain DGGITQSPKYLFRKEGQNVTLSCEQNLNHDAMYWYRQDPGQGLRLIYYSQIVNDFQKGDIAEGYSVSREKKESFPLTVTSAQKNPTAFYLCASTAVHMGTQYFGPGTRLLVL.

The V call is TRBV29-1, the J call TRBJ2-7; 10 bases line up with TRBD1. Per the germline V gene, CDR1 is SQVTM and CDR2 is ANQGSEA. The CDR3 sequence is 13 residues long. Losses at the gene ends were 7 bases for V and 5 bases for J; bases not matched to a gene: 8. CDR3 in amino acids: CSALTGTGDEQYF. The DNA for the CDR3 is TGCAGCGCCCTAACCGGGACAGGGGACGAGCAGTACTTC.

The chain has TRBV27 and TRBJ2-5; D remains ambiguous. The CDR3 has 14 amino acids. Trimming took off 7 bases at V and 12 bases at J, with 24 bases between the two ends. The germline V gene encodes CDR1 MNHEY and CDR2 SMNVEV (reference sequence). In DNA form, the CDR3 reads TGTGCCAGCACCGCAATTGGGCTAGATTTTCCTAAGTACTTC. It is translated as CASTAIGLDFPKYF.

The chain links TRBV5-1 to TRBJ2-3, with 11 bases lining up with TRBD1. The CDR3 sequence is 17 residues long. Germline V gene sequence: CDR1 SGHRS, CDR2 YFSETQ. V shed 0 bases and J 4 bases; nucleotides not matched to a gene: 7. The chain's CDR3 is CASSLVRTGGIADTQYF. As DNA, the CDR3 is TGCGCCAGCAGCTTGGTCCGGACAGGGGGCATAGCAGATACGCAGTATTTT.

The CDR3: CASSQARLAPHEQFF. For the CDR3, the DNA is TGTGCCAGCAGCCAAGCGAGACTAGCCCCCCATGAGCAGTTCTTC. The chain has TRBV4-2 and TRBJ2-1, with TRBD2 matching over 7 bases. Trimming at V came to 1 base and at J to 8 bases, leaving 8 bases not matched to a gene. The germline CDR1 and CDR2 sequences are LGHNA and YNFKEQ. The CDR3 consists of 15 residues.

This chain joins TRBV7-6 and TRBJ1-1; 9 nucleotides match TRBD1. Looked up from germline, CDR1 is SGHVS and CDR2 is FNYEAQ. V trimming: 4 bases; J trimming: 3 bases; junction bases outside the gene matches: 12. This CDR3 comprises 17 residues. In DNA form, the CDR3 reads TGTGCCAGCAGCTCAAAACCCCGGACAGGGGTTGACACTGAAGCTTTCTTT. It yields the protein CASSSKPRTGVDTEAFF.